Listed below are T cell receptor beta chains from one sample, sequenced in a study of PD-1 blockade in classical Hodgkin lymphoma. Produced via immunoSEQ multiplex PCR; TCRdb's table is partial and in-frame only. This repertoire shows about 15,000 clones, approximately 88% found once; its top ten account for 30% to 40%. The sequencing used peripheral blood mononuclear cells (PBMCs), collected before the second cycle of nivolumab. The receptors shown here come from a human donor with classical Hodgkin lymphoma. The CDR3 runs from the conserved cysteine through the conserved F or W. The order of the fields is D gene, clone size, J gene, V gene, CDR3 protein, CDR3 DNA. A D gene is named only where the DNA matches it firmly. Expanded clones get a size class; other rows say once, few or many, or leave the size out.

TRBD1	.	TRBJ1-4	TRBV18	CASSPQQGDNEKLFF	TGTGCCAGCTCACCACAACAGGGGGATAATGAAAAACTGTTTTTT
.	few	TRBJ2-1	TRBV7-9	CASSTTEEQFF	TGTGCCAGCAGCACAACGGAGGAGCAGTTCTTC
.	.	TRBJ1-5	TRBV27	CASRDSSNQPQHF	TGTGCCAGCAGGGACAGTTCCAATCAGCCCCAGCATTTT
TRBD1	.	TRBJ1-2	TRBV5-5	CASSLGPRGTGVGGYGYTF	TGTGCCAGCAGCTTGGGACCCCGTGGGACAGGGGTGGGTGGCTATGGCTACACCTTC
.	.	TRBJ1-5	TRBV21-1	CASSKASGAGQPQHF	TGTGCCAGCAGCAAAGCCTCGGGGGCGGGTCAGCCCCAGCATTTT
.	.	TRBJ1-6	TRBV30	CAWTRIDSPLHF	TGTGCCTGGACGCGGATCGATTCACCCCTCCACTTT
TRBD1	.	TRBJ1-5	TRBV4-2	CASSQDRGDQPQHF	TGTGCCAGCAGCCAAGACAGGGGGGATCAGCCCCAGCATTTT
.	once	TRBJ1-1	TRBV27	CASSLGIPNTEAFF	TGTGCCAGCAGTTTGGGGATCCCTAACACTGAAGCTTTCTTT
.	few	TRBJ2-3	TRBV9	CASSVVPGTDTQYF	TGTGCCAGCAGCGTAGTACCGGGAACAGATACGCAGTATTTT
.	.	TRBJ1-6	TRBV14	CASSHRAGYYSPLHF	TGTGCCAGCAGCCATCGGGCAGGGTACTATTCACCCCTCCACTTT
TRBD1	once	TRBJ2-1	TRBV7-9	CASSPDRVLGLRKNEQFF	TGTGCCAGCAGCCCCGACAGGGTTCTGGGATTGCGAAAGAATGAGCAGTTCTTC
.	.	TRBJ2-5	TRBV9	CASSVSGSGETQYF	TGTGCCAGCAGCGTGTCAGGCTCGGGTGAGACCCAGTACTTC
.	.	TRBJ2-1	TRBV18	CASSPQGKNYNEQFF	TGTGCCAGCTCACCTCAGGGTAAGAATTACAATGAGCAGTTCTTC
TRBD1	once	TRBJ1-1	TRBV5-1	CASSLDRDTEAFF	TGCGCCAGCAGTTTGGACAGGGACACTGAAGCTTTCTTT
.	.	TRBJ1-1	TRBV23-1	CASSQSVRDTEAFF	TGCGCCAGCAGTCAATCGGTCCGGGACACTGAAGCTTTCTTT
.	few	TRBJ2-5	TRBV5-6	CASCWAQGYQETQYF	TGTGCCAGCTGCTGGGCACAAGGGTACCAAGAGACCCAGTACTTC
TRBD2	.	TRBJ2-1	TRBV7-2	CASSLYLAGAGNEQFF	TGTGCCAGCAGCTTATATTTAGCGGGAGCGGGGAATGAGCAGTTCTTC
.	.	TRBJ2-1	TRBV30	CAWNLPVEGYNEQFF	TGTGCCTGGAACCTACCAGTAGAGGGCTACAATGAGCAGTTCTTC
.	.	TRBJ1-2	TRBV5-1	CASSGEGVNYGYTF	TGCGCCAGCAGCGGGGAAGGGGTTAACTATGGCTACACCTTC
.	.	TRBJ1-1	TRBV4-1	CASSPRRESMNTEAFF	TGCGCCAGCAGCCCGAGGAGGGAGTCCATGAACACTGAAGCTTTCTTT
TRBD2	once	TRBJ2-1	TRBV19	CASSITGGDYNEQFF	TGTGCCAGTAGTATTACGGGGGGAGACTACAATGAGCAGTTCTTC
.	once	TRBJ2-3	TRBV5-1	CASSPDDFPTDTQYF	TGCGCCAGCAGCCCCGACGACTTTCCCACAGATACGCAGTATTTT
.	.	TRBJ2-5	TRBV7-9	CASSPENQETQYF	TGTGCCAGCAGCCCCGAAAACCAAGAGACCCAGTACTTC
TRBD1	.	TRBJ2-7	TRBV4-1	CASSQASDRGYYEQYF	TGCGCCAGCAGCCAAGCCTCGGACAGGGGCTACTACGAGCAGTACTTC
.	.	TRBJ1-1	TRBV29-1	CSAMGRVNTEAFF	TGCAGCGCAATGGGACGGGTGAACACTGAAGCTTTCTTT
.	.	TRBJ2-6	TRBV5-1	CASSVGDDNVLTF	TGCGCCAGCAGCGTAGGGGATGACAACGTCCTGACTTTC
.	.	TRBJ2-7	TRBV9	CASSVVPGHYSEQYF	TGTGCCAGCAGCGTCGTTCCGGGACACTATTCCGAGCAGTACTTC
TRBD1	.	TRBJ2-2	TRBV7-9	CASSLAFGQGGTGELFF	TGTGCCAGCAGCTTAGCGTTTGGACAGGGGGGCACCGGGGAGCTGTTTTTT
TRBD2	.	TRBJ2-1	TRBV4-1	CASSLLTSGSFREQFF	TGCGCCAGCAGCCTGTTGACTAGCGGGAGCTTCCGTGAGCAGTTCTTC
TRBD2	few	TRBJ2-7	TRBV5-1	CASSPFSGGASEQYF	TGCGCCAGCAGCCCCTTTAGCGGGGGGGCCTCCGAGCAGTACTTC
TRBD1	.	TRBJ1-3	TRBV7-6	CASSLGTGGPGNTIYF	TGTGCCAGCAGCTTGGGAACAGGGGGCCCTGGAAACACCATATATTTT
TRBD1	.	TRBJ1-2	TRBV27	CASSLSQGANYGYTF	TGTGCCAGCAGTTTATCCCAGGGGGCTAACTATGGCTACACCTTC
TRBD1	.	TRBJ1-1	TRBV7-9	CASSPPTGAANTEAFF	TGTGCCAGCAGCCCGCCCACAGGGGCGGCGAACACTGAAGCTTTCTTT
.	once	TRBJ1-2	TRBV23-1	CASSQLEGLVEFPGYGYTF	TGCGCCAGCAGTCAATTGGAGGGGCTTGTGGAGTTTCCGGGCTATGGCTACACCTTC
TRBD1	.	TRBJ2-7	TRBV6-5	CASSYSGQGIEQYF	TGTGCCAGCAGTTACTCCGGACAGGGGATCGAGCAGTACTTC
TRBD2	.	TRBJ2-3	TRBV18	CASSPLPSSGGTDTQYF	TGTGCCAGCTCACCTCTACCCTCTAGCGGGGGGACAGATACGCAGTATTTT
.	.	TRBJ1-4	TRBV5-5	CASSLMGVWEKLFF	TGTGCCAGCAGCTTGATGGGGGTTTGGGAAAAACTGTTTTTT
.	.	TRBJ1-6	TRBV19	CASSSPSTTHSPLHF	TGTGCCAGTAGTAGCCCCTCGACGACGCATTCACCCCTCCACTTT
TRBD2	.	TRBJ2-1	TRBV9	CASSVAGEGKVEQFF	TGTGCCAGCAGCGTAGCGGGGGAGGGCAAGGTTGAGCAGTTCTTC
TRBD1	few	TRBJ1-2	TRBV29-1	CSVAGQGSYGYTF	TGCAGCGTCGCCGGACAGGGGAGCTATGGCTACACCTTC
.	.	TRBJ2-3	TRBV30	CAWNFAYSTDTQYF	TGTGCCTGGAATTTCGCCTATAGCACAGATACGCAGTATTTT
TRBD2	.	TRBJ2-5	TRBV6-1	CASLRTSGQETQYF	TGTGCCAGCCTTAGGACTAGCGGACAAGAGACCCAGTACTTC
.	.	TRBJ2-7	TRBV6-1	CASSESDIAYEQYF	TGTGCCAGCAGTGAAAGCGACATAGCCTACGAGCAGTACTTC
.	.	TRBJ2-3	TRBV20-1	CSARNTDTQYF	TGCAGTGCTAGAAATACAGATACGCAGTATTTT
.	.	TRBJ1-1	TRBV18	CASSPPGYSMNTEAFF	TGTGCCAGCTCACCTCCCGGTTATAGTATGAACACTGAAGCTTTCTTT
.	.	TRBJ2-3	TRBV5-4	CASSLGRGTDTQYF	TGTGCCAGCAGCTTGGGGCGGGGCACAGATACGCAGTATTTT
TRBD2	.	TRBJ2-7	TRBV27	CASSWSGGRARYEQYF	TGTGCCAGCAGTTGGTCCGGCGGGAGGGCCAGGTACGAGCAGTACTTC
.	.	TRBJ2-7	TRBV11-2	CASSPGNFWAYEQYF	TGTGCCAGCAGCCCTGGAAATTTCTGGGCCTACGAGCAGTACTTC
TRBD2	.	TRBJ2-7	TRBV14	CASSPSGRVSYEQYF	TGTGCCAGCAGCCCTAGCGGGAGGGTAAGCTACGAGCAGTACTTC
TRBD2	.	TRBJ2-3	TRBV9	CASTREGRTDTQYF	TGTGCCAGCACCAGGGAGGGACGCACAGATACGCAGTATTTT
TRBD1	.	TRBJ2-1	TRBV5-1	CASSLQGSSSYNEQFF	TGCGCCAGCAGCTTACAGGGGTCCAGCTCCTACAATGAGCAGTTCTTC